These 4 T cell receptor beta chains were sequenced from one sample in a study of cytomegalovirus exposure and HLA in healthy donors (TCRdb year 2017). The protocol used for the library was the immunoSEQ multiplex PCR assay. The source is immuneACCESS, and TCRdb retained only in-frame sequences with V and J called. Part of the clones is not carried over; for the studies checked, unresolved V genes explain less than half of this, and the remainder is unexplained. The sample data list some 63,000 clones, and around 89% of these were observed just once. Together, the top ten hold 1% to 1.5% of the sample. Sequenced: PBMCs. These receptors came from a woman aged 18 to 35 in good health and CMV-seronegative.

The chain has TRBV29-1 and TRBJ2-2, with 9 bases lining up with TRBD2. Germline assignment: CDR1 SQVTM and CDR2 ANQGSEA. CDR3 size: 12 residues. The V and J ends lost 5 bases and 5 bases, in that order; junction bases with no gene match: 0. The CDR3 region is CSVLAGTGELFF. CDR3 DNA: TGCAGCGTTCTAGCGGGGACCGGGGAGCTGTTTTTT.

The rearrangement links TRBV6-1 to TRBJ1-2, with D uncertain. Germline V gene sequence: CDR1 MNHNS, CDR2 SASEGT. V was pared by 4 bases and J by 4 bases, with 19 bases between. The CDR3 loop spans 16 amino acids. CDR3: CASSVRWDRTAYGYTF. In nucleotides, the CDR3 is TGTGCCAGCAGTGTGAGGTGGGATCGGACTGCCTATGGCTACACCTTC.

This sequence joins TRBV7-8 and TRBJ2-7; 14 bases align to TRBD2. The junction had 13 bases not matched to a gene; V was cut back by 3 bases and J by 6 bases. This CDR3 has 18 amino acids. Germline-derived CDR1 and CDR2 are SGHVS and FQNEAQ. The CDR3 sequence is CASSFPGLAGVGVLEQYF. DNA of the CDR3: TGTGCCAGCAGCTTTCCGGGACTAGCGGGAGTTGGAGTGCTCGAGCAGTACTTC. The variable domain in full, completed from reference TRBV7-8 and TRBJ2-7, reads GAGVSQSPRYKVAKRGQDVALRCDPISGHVSLFWYQQALGQGPEFLTYFQNEAQLDKSGLPSDRFFAERPEGSVSTLKIQRTQQEDSAVYLCASSFPGLAGVGVLEQYFGPGTRLTVT.

CDR3 nucleotides: TGCGCCAGCAGCCCGGGACCGCGGGACAGGGTGACCGGGGCCAACGTCCTGACTTTC. Translating gives CASSPGPRDRVTGANVLTF. J is TRBJ2-6 and V is TRBV5-1, with TRBD1 identical over 9 bases. V lost 4 bases, J lost 4 bases, and 15 bases stayed unmatched. Germline lookup yields CDR1 SGHRS and CDR2 YFSETQ. The CDR3 is made up of 19 amino acids.